The 27 T cell receptor beta chains given below trace back to one sample, sequenced in a study of shared clonotypes between healthy human individuals. This table comes from immunoSEQ multiplex PCR, and its TCRdb copy is limited to in-frame clones, with some not included. The table shows approximately 500,000 clones, with 75% to 80% occurring only once. The sequenced sample was PBMCs. These receptor sequences come from a middle-aged woman in good health. Some clones in this sample may be carry-over from other donors' samples.

This sequence joins TRBV7-9 and TRBJ1-1; D may be TRBD1 (5 bases). V was shortened by 2 bases and J by 6 bases, with 10 bases between the two germline ends. The CDR3 has 13 amino acids. CDR1 and CDR2 from the germline V gene are SEHNR and FQNEAQ (reference sequence). CDR3 in DNA: TGTGCCAGCAGCTTATATGGGGGTTCTGAAGCTTTCTTT. Residues: CASSLYGGSEAFF.

The chain combines TRBV2 with TRBJ2-3; TRBD2 agrees at 8 bases. V trimming: 3 bases; J trimming: 0 bases; junction bases outside the gene matches: 8. CDR3 length equals 17 residues. Germline-derived CDR1 and CDR2 are SNHLY and FYNNEI. In nucleotides, the CDR3 is TGTGCCAGCAGTGATGCCCTCACTAGCGGAAGCACAGATACGCAGTATTTT. The encoded protein is CASSDALTSGSTDTQYF.

This clone was observed a handful of times. The V call is TRBV7-3, the J call TRBJ2-7; 7 bases are a match to TRBD2. Germline lookup yields CDR1 SGHTA and CDR2 FQGTGA. V lost 6 bases and J lost 5; bases outside the gene matches: 13. The CDR3 spans 15 residues. The CDR3 loop reads CASSLTGGGLHEQYF. The CDR3, as DNA: TGTGCCAGCAGTCTCACGGGAGGCGGACTCCACGAGCAGTACTTC.

The chain links TRBV30 to TRBJ2-7; D could derive from TRBD1 or TRBD2 (5 bases each). Germline V gene data show CDR1 as GTSNPN and CDR2 as SVGIG (reference sequence). CDR3 length equals 14 residues. Trimming took off 2 bases at V and 1 base at J, with 12 bases between the two ends. The CDR3 spells CAWSLGVGSYEQYF. The CDR3 nucleotides read TGTGCCTGGAGTTTGGGGGTGGGGTCCTACGAGCAGTACTTC.

The rearrangement uses TRBV30 and TRBJ1-1; D gene ambiguous. The CDR3 is 13 amino acids. Germline V lookup: CDR1 GTSNPN, CDR2 SVGIG (reference sequence). The ends were cut back, 4 bases at V and 6 bases at J, with 15 bases in the middle. The DNA of the CDR3 is TGTGCCTGGACTGGGCAACGAAAGGCTGAAGCTTTCTTT. Protein: CAWTGQRKAEAFF.

This clone was counted a single time. The chain links TRBV5-1 to TRBJ1-1; D remains ambiguous. V lost 0 bases, J lost 7 bases, and 7 bases lay in between. Germline-derived CDR1 and CDR2 are SGHRS and YFSETQ. The CDR3 contains 12 residues. DNA for the CDR3: TGCGCCAGCAGCTTGGGTGCGGGTGAAGCTTTCTTT. Its protein is CASSLGAGEAFF.

CDR3 sequence reads: CASSRASGTDTQYF. The CDR3 bases are TGCGCCAGCAGCCGCGCATCAGGCACAGATACGCAGTATTTT. The rearrangement links TRBV4-1 to TRBJ2-3; D is uncertain. The CDR3 loop spans 14 amino acids. Trimming removed 4 bases from V and 1 base from J, with 9 bases in between. Per the germline V gene, CDR1 is MGHRA and CDR2 is YSYEKL.

CDR3 amino acids: CASSTYRGRNSPLHF. The CDR3 DNA sequence: TGTGCCAGCAGTACGTACAGGGGGAGAAATTCACCCCTCCACTTT. The genes are TRBV27 and TRBJ1-6; TRBD1 matches 8 bases. The germline V gene encodes CDR1 MNHEY and CDR2 SMNVEV (reference sequence). The length of the CDR3 is 15 residues. Trimming at V came to 5 bases and at J to 7 bases, leaving 7 bases not matched to a gene.

A word on this clone: Other DNA sequences in the sample encode the same CDR3. The genes are TRBV18 and TRBJ2-1; 13 bases match TRBD2. The CDR3 covers 17 residues. V dropped 3 bases and J dropped 0; count of bases not matched to a gene: 2. Germline V gives CDR1 KGHSH, CDR2 LQKENI. This CDR3 is CASSPRTSGSSYNEQFF. For the CDR3, the DNA is TGTGCCAGCTCACCCAGGACTAGCGGGAGCTCCTACAATGAGCAGTTCTTC.

The chain recombines TRBV5-4 with TRBJ1-1, with D perhaps TRBD1 (5 bases). There are 13 residues in the CDR3. V dropped 6 bases and J dropped 5 bases, with 14 bases sitting between them. Looked up from germline, CDR1 is SGHNT and CDR2 is YYREEE (reference sequence). DNA for the CDR3: TGTGCCAGCACCCCATGGGGGGGGACTGAAGCTTTCTTT. It yields the protein CASTPWGGTEAFF. Based on the CDR3 plus reference TRBV5-4 and TRBJ1-1, the full variable domain is ETGVTQSPTHLIKTRGQQVTLRCSSQSGHNTVSWYQQALGQGPQFIFQYYREEENGRGNFPPRFSGLQFPNYSSELNVNALELDDSALYLCASTPWGGTEAFFGQGTRLTVV.

The chain joins TRBV4-2 to TRBJ2-1; 11 nucleotides line up with TRBD2. J gave up 7 bases and V 1 base, and 12 bases lay outside the gene matches. The CDR3 is 18 amino acids. Germline CDR1 is LGHNA and CDR2 is YNFKEQ. CDR3 protein: CASSQGRTSGSLVNEQFF. In DNA, the CDR3 is TGTGCCAGCAGCCAAGGCAGGACTAGCGGGTCTCTTGTGAATGAGCAGTTCTTC.

The rearrangement joins TRBV5-6 to TRBJ2-7; unclear D gene. CDR3 length: 14 amino acids. The V and J ends lost 0 bases and 2 bases respectively, with 9 bases between them. CDR1 and CDR2 from the germline V gene are SGHDT and YYEEEE. The DNA for the CDR3 is TGTGCCAGCAGCTTGGTTAGGTCGACCTACGAGCAGTACTTC. It encodes CASSLVRSTYEQYF.

The rearrangement uses TRBV4-2 and TRBJ2-7; 9 positions match TRBD2. V lost 4 bases to trimming and J lost 7 bases; unmatched junction nucleotides: 11. This CDR3 region has 15 residues. Germline V CDR1 and CDR2: LGHNA, YNFKEQ. Here the CDR3 reads CASSRPSGRRGEQYF. The CDR3 nucleotides read TGTGCCAGCAGCCGCCCAAGCGGGAGGCGGGGAGAGCAGTACTTC.

The rearrangement links TRBV7-9 to TRBJ1-4; possibly TRBD1 for D (5 bases). CDR3 length: 14 amino acids. Germline V lookup: CDR1 SEHNR, CDR2 FQNEAQ (reference sequence). V lost 5 bases and J 5 bases, leaving 12 bases between the germline ends. CDR3 DNA: TGTGCCAGCAGCCCCGGGACTGAGAATGAAAAACTGTTTTTT. Translation gives CASSPGTENEKLFF.

CDR3 DNA: TGTGCCAGCAGCCCGACAGGTAACAATGAGCAGTTCTTC. Its protein product is CASSPTGNNEQFF. The gene calls are TRBV7-3 and TRBJ2-1; a weak D match, TRBD1 (6 bases). CDR1 SGHTA and CDR2 FQGTGA come from the germline V gene. This CDR3 region has 13 residues. V was clipped by 5 bases and J by 5 bases, with 10 bases between them.

The count of this clone is one. V usage is TRBV15 and J usage is TRBJ2-7, with D tentatively TRBD2 (6 bases). V was clipped by 1 base and J by 5 bases, with 18 bases between them. The CDR3 is 16 residues long. Germline CDR1 is LNHNV and CDR2 is YYDKDF (reference sequence). The CDR3 nucleotides are TGTGCCACCAGCAGAGTACGGCGGAGGGGCATCGACGAGCAGTACTTC. Protein: CATSRVRRRGIDEQYF.

This clone was observed once. V is TRBV5-6 and J is TRBJ2-7, with 9 bases identical to TRBD2. Germline V gene data show CDR1 as SGHDT and CDR2 as YYEEEE. The CDR3 runs to 13 residues. With V trimmed by 3 bases and J by 2 bases, 0 bases remained unmatched. The CDR3 loop reads CASSWTSAYEQYF. DNA for the CDR3: TGTGCCAGCAGCTGGACTAGCGCCTACGAGCAGTACTTC. Full variable domain (remainder filled in from reference TRBV5-6 and TRBJ2-7): DAGVTQSPTHLIKTRGQQVTLRCSPKSGHDTVSWYQQALGQGPQFIFQYYEEEERQRGNFPDRFSGHQFPNYSSELNVNALLLGDSALYLCASSWTSAYEQYFGPGTRLTVT.

V gene TRBV5-6 combines with J gene TRBJ2-1; D not resolved. CDR1 SGHDT and CDR2 YYEEEE come from the germline V gene. This CDR3 comprises 14 residues. Trimming left V 0 bases short and J 4 bases short, with 8 bases between. The CDR3 reads CASSLDRRYNEQFF. CDR3 nucleotide sequence: TGTGCCAGCAGCTTGGATCGGCGGTACAATGAGCAGTTCTTC.

This chain uses TRBV27 with TRBJ1-5; tentative D call: TRBD1 (6 bases). V lost 5 bases to trimming and J lost 1 base, with 18 bases between them. The CDR3 has 17 residues. CDR1 is MNHEY and CDR2 is SMNVEV in the germline V gene (reference sequence). Here the CDR3 DNA reads TGTGCCAGCAGTGCTTTATACAGGGTAGCGAGCAATCAGCCCCAGCATTTT. It translates to CASSALYRVASNQPQHF.

The chain couples TRBV5-1 to TRBJ2-7; 7 positions agree with TRBD1. Germline V gives CDR1 SGHRS, CDR2 YFSETQ. The CDR3 contains 13 residues. Trimming removed 4 bases from V and 5 bases from J; junction bases left unmatched: 6. As DNA, the CDR3 is TGCGCCAGCAGCCCTAGAGACAGGGACGAGCAGTACTTC. This translates into CASSPRDRDEQYF.

The rearrangement joins TRBV29-1 to TRBJ2-1; TRBD1 is a possible D gene (5 bases). The CDR3 consists of 13 residues. V gave up 5 bases and J gave up 3 bases, with 11 bases separating them. Germline V gene sequence: CDR1 SQVTM, CDR2 ANQGSEA. This CDR3 is CSVSDSYYNEQFF. The CDR3 coding sequence is TGCAGCGTTTCCGACAGTTACTACAATGAGCAGTTCTTC.

The rearrangement uses TRBV18 and TRBJ2-3; 12 positions match TRBD2. CDR1 and CDR2 (germline): KGHSH, LQKENI. The CDR3 runs to 16 residues. With 0 bases clipped from V and 6 bases from J, the junction kept 4 bases outside the gene matches. In nucleotides, the CDR3 is TGTGCCAGCTCACCACCGACTAGCGGGAGCTTGGATACGCAGTATTTT. Its protein is CASSPPTSGSLDTQYF.

The chain uses TRBV28 and TRBJ2-3, with D perhaps matching TRBD1 or TRBD2 (5 bases each). CDR1 and CDR2 from the germline V gene are MDHEN and SYDVKM. Trimming shortened V by 5 bases and J by 2 bases, and 17 bases separated the two germline ends. This CDR3 has 16 residues. In nucleotides, the CDR3 is TGTGCCAGCAGTCCTCTGGTTGGGGGAAACACAGATACGCAGTATTTT. This codes for CASSPLVGGNTDTQYF.

The chain couples TRBV30 to TRBJ2-4, with a tentative D call TRBD2 (6 bases). Between the trimmed V and J ends, which lost 2 bases and 1 base, there was a span of 12 bases. This CDR3 has 15 amino acids. Per the germline V gene, CDR1 is GTSNPN and CDR2 is SVGIG (reference sequence). CDR3 residues: CAWSRLAFAKNIQYF. The CDR3 DNA sequence: TGTGCCTGGAGTCGGCTAGCGTTTGCCAAAAACATTCAGTACTTC.

V is TRBV30 and J is TRBJ1-1; D remains unclear. Germline CDR1 GTSNPN, CDR2 SVGIG (reference sequence). This CDR3 contains 13 residues. V was trimmed by 3 bases and J by 11 bases, leaving 19 bases between them. CDR3 nucleotides: TGTGCCTGGAGCCATGGGGTTCGGGCTGGGGCTTTCTTT. It codes for CAWSHGVRAGAFF. The full variable domain, rest sourced from reference TRBV30 and TRBJ1-1, is SQTIHQWPATLVQPVGSPLSLECTVEGTSNPNLYWYRQAAGRGLQLLFYSVGIGQISSEVPQNLSASRPQDRQFILSSKKLLLSDSGFYLCAWSHGVRAGAFFGQGTRLTVV.

This chain links TRBV28 with TRBJ2-7; TRBD2 is a possible D gene (6 bases). CDR3 length: 15 residues. V shed 7 bases and J shed 2 bases, with 18 bases lying between them. The V gene's germline CDR1 is MDHEN and CDR2 SYDVKM. The CDR3 DNA reads as TGTGCCAGCAACCCGGGGGAAGGGCTTACCTACGAGCAGTACTTC. Its translation is CASNPGEGLTYEQYF.

This rearrangement joins TRBV15 to TRBJ2-5; the D call may be TRBD1 or TRBD2 (6 bases each). The J call may be incorrect, as the DNA end agrees better with TRBJ2-7. The germline V gene has CDR1 LNHNV and CDR2 YYDKDF (reference sequence). This CDR3 has 14 amino acids. CDR3 region: CATSRDRGGYEQYF. The DNA for the CDR3 is TGTGCCACCAGCAGAGACAGGGGAGGCTACGAGCAGTACTTC.